This T cell receptor beta chain was obtained from a study of blood T cells in healthy people across ages. The second PCR ran roughly 7 to 11 cycles with a sample-barcoded 5' primer and J-beta primers. Each cDNA molecule was tagged by a template-switch adaptor with 12 random nucleotides. The study obtained at least 2.5 million CDR3-containing paired-end reads from every sample. TCRdb recomputed calls from the 5' RACE reads with MiXCR, one row per CDR3 protein. Among some 900,000 distinct CDR3 sequences listed, 29% were seen once. V lost 1 base and J 7 bases, leaving 23 bases between the germline ends. CDR3 length equals 16 residues. Per germline, CDR1 DFQATT and CDR2 SNEGSKA (reference sequence).

The sequenced material came from blood. The V and J genes are TRBV20-1 and TRBJ2-7; tentatively, D is TRBD2 (6 bases). The sequence was collected from a woman older than 75 in good health. The CDR3 protein is CSARGLLGGTYNEQYF. The CDR3 region has the DNA TGCAGTGCTAGAGGTCTTCTCGGGGGTACCTACAATGAGCAGTACTTC.